The clone carrying this T cell receptor (beta chain) showed up just once. Authors' methods: How many nucleated cells were present was estimated from reference gene primer amplification. TCRdb's copy holds only in-frame clones and misses some; the assay was immunoSEQ multiplex PCR. That table is the source of V, J and clone size, and D and trimming were worked out from the DNA. The sample lists approximately 180,000 clones, approximately 85% occurring once. The germline CDR1 and CDR2 sequences are SGHTA and FQGNSA. There are 16 residues in the CDR3. V gave up 3 bases and J gave up 1 base, with 12 bases separating them. This specimen comes from a study of blood T cell repertoires in COVID-19. Looking at the study overall: Specimens from acute and convalescent COVID-19 originated in the United States, Italy and Spain. In each case, the material was cDNA or gDNA derived from T cells, B-cell-depleted T cells, or PBMCs.

This clonotype was obtained from a human donor with active or convalescent COVID-19. The donor label of this sample is uncertain. The chain recombines TRBV7-2 with TRBJ2-2; TRBD1 is a possible D gene (5 bases). The sequenced sample was peripheral blood. The CDR3 nucleotides read TGTGCCAGCAGCTTTGGGCAGGGCCTGAACACCGGGGAGCTGTTTTTT. This translates into CASSFGQGLNTGELFF.